This entry concerns a single T cell receptor (beta chain). This specimen belongs to a study of control samples from healthy donors and cancer patients. Clones were read by immunoSEQ multiplex PCR, and TCRdb kept only the in-frame ones, dropping some. The sample lists about 150,000 clones; roughly 93% were seen once. Trimming cost V 4 bases and J 8 bases, with 15 bases left between them. Germline V gene sequence: CDR1 SGHAT, CDR2 FQNNGV. This CDR3 is built from 14 residues. The source of this sequence is a man between 18 and 29 years old in good health. What was sequenced was blood. The rearrangement uses TRBV11-2 and TRBJ2-1; D call uncertain. CDR3 amino acids: CASSSRHREYEQFF. The CDR3 DNA follows: TGTGCCAGCAGCTCCCGGCACAGAGAGTATGAGCAGTTCTTC.